The TCR beta chain described here comes from a study of T cell responses to AZD1222 COVID-19 vaccine. Study observations and caveats: Most donors were white British, females outnumbered males, and clonal diversity was possibly underestimated.

Details on this clone: Its antigen remains unknown.

The CDR3 spans 15 residues. Looked up from germline, CDR1 is MNHNS and CDR2 is SASEGT. Trimming took 3 bases from V and 0 from J, leaving 12 bases between them. The protocol was immunoSEQ multiplex PCR, while the TCRdb copy is restricted to in-frame clones and leaves out a portion. Of 150,000 to 200,000 clones listed, around 90% were seen once; the top ten hold about 6%. The V and J genes are TRBV6-1 and TRBJ2-7; D is uncertain. Sequenced here: peripheral blood, sampled 28 days after the second AZD1222 dose. The TCR originated in an adult who received the AZD1222 COVID-19 vaccine. CDR3 sequence (DNA): TGTGCCAGCAGTGATTCCCAGCCAGGCTCCTACGAGCAGTACTTC. It is translated as CASSDSQPGSYEQYF.